The 24 T cell receptor beta chains listed next were all sequenced from one sample in a study of T cell clusters in autoimmune cytopenias. Some 34,000 genome equivalents of blood DNA were amplified for TRB. Multiplex touch-down PCR amplified TRB using TRB-A and TRB-B pools in one tube. TCRdb reprocessed the multiplex PCR reads; each CDR3 protein has one entry and no DNA is given. The listing records about 3,000 distinct CDR3 sequences. Sequencing input: peripheral blood. These receptors originate from a human donor with an autoimmune cytopenia or autoimmune hepatitis (not recorded which).

Considering frequency, this clonotype is medium-sized (0.01 to 0.1%). The chain carries TRBV6-5 and TRBJ2-3. The CDR3 runs 12 residues. Germline assignment: CDR1 MNHEY and CDR2 SVGAGI. The CDR3 is CASSSITDTQYF.

The chain joins TRBV14 to TRBJ2-7; TCRdb's D call of TRBD1 is untestable without DNA. Germline assignment: CDR1 SGHDN and CDR2 FVKESK. The CDR3 is 14 amino acids. The CDR3 loop reads CASSQDPGSYEQYF.

The CDR3 loop reads CASSQDGGLGNQPQHF. This rearrangement joins TRBV4-3 to TRBJ1-5; TCRdb calls TRBD1, which cannot be checked without DNA. The CDR3 has 16 amino acids. Per the germline V gene, CDR1 is LGHNA and CDR2 is YSLEER.

The V gene is TRBV6-2 or TRBV6-3, the J gene TRBJ1-5; the TCRdb D gene call, TRBD1, has no DNA to confirm it. Germline CDR1 and CDR2: MNHEY and SVGEGT. The CDR3 length is 15 residues. CDR3 residues: CASSLGVSSNQPQHF.

This clonotype is identified as medium-sized from frequency. The chain employs TRBV12-3 or TRBV12-4 and TRBJ1-5; absent DNA, TCRdb's TRBD1 call cannot be checked. This CDR3 is built from 17 residues. The CDR3 loop is CASSSGLYSNSNQPQHF.

Frequency places this clonotype as medium-sized. The V gene is TRBV15, the J gene TRBJ1-2; TCRdb names TRBD1, which stays unverified in the absence of DNA. The CDR3 contains 15 residues. CDR1 LNHNV and CDR2 YYDKDF come from the germline V gene (reference sequence). This CDR3 reads CATSPRDRVVYGYTF.

The CDR3 here is CASSLPTSGSGTDTQYF. This chain uses TRBV12-3 or TRBV12-4 with TRBJ2-3; TCRdb indicates TRBD2, and absent DNA this call remains unverified. This CDR3 contains 17 residues.

This clonotype is deemed medium-sized by its frequency. This rearrangement joins TRBV6-1 to TRBJ2-3. CDR1 MNHNS and CDR2 SASEGT come from the germline V gene. The CDR3 spans 12 residues. The CDR3 here is CASSEQLDTQYF.

The genes are TRBV5-4 and TRBJ2-7; with no DNA, the TCRdb D assignment of TRBD2 cannot be verified. CDR1 is SGHNT and CDR2 is YYREEE in the germline V gene (reference sequence). The CDR3 runs 15 residues. This chain's CDR3 is CASSPFSGRAIEQYF.

V usage is TRBV20-1 and J usage is TRBJ1-5. Germline V gene lookup returns CDR1 DFQATT and CDR2 SNEGSKA (reference sequence). The CDR3 consists of 14 residues. This CDR3 is CSAKDGFSNQPQHF.

This clonotype registers medium-sized by frequency. The rearrangement uses TRBV6-1 and TRBJ2-2; there is no DNA to check the TCRdb D call of TRBD2. The CDR3 has 19 residues. The germline gives CDR1 MNHNS, CDR2 SASEGT. The CDR3 region is CASSVEASGDLANTGELFF.

Its frequency marks this clonotype as medium-sized. This CDR3 is CASSYLGTSGRSRDNEQFF. V and J are TRBV6-5 and TRBJ2-1; TCRdb lists TRBD2, though no DNA is available to test this call. Germline V gives CDR1 MNHEY, CDR2 SVGAGI. The CDR3 contains 19 residues.

This chain connects TRBV20-1 to TRBJ2-7; lacking DNA, the TRBD1 call made by TCRdb goes unchecked. CDR3 length: 13 residues. CDR1 is DFQATT, CDR2 SNEGSKA, per germline (reference sequence). The CDR3 sequence is CSARGADGNRQYF.

This clonotype is deemed medium-sized by its frequency. This chain uses TRBV20-1 with TRBJ2-2; TCRdb picks TRBD2, but there is no DNA to check that call. The CDR3 has 16 amino acids. Germline V lookup: CDR1 DFQATT, CDR2 SNEGSKA (reference sequence). Here the CDR3 reads CSARDESRMNTGELFF.

The chain's CDR3 is CASSQEWGIGNTIYF. The V and J genes are TRBV4-3 and TRBJ1-3. Germline V lookup: CDR1 LGHNA, CDR2 YSLEER. The CDR3 length is 15 residues.

The CDR3 protein is CASSYPGTGLSGNTIYF. This sequence joins TRBV6-6 and TRBJ1-3; TCRdb's D gene call, TRBD1, goes unchecked for lack of DNA. This CDR3 has 17 amino acids. The germline V gene has CDR1 MNHNY and CDR2 SVGAGI (reference sequence).

The rearrangement links TRBV24-1 to TRBJ2-3. This CDR3 region has 13 residues. The germline CDR1 and CDR2 sequences are KGHDR and SFDVKD. CDR3 protein: CATSDFLRDTQYF.

This chain connects TRBV6-2 or TRBV6-3 to TRBJ1-5; TCRdb returns TRBD1, unconfirmable since there is no DNA. The V gene's germline CDR1 is MNHEY and CDR2 SVGEGT. The CDR3 loop spans 15 amino acids. The CDR3 protein is CASTLPGTGDQPQHF.

The V and J genes are TRBV27 and TRBJ2-3; TCRdb outputs TRBD1, but without DNA this stays unchecked. Germline CDR1 is MNHEY and CDR2 is SMNVEV (reference sequence). This CDR3 has 18 residues. CDR3 loop: CASSTIRQGGPQEDTQYF.

This chain uses TRBV10-3 with TRBJ1-5; TCRdb names TRBD1, which stays unverified in the absence of DNA. Per the germline V gene, CDR1 is ENHRY and CDR2 is SYGVKD. The CDR3 spans 20 residues. The CDR3 protein is CAISYPGDRGGVGQNQPQHF.

The rearrangement joins TRBV7-9 to TRBJ1-4; TCRdb calls TRBD1, which cannot be checked without DNA. Germline V CDR1 and CDR2: SEHNR, FQNEAQ (reference sequence). The CDR3 sequence is 16 residues long. The CDR3 reads CASSPQDRGRIEKLFF.

The gene calls are TRBV7-9 and TRBJ2-3. Germline CDR1 reads SEHNR; CDR2 reads FQNEAQ (reference sequence). The CDR3 totals 20 residues. CDR3 protein: CASSFSFNLDRTSSTDTQYF.

This clonotype registers medium-sized by frequency. The chain couples TRBV7-2 to TRBJ2-7. This CDR3 comprises 11 residues. Germline loops: CDR1 SGHTA, CDR2 FQGNSA. The CDR3 protein is CASSLNGEQYF.

CDR3 sequence reads: CATSDWGSTTDTQYF. The chain has TRBV24-1 and TRBJ2-3; lacking DNA, the TRBD1 call made by TCRdb goes unchecked. This CDR3 has 15 residues. Germline V gene sequence: CDR1 KGHDR, CDR2 SFDVKD.